The clone carrying this T cell receptor beta chain was seen many times. Antigen specificity is unknown. Healthy individuals of Caucasian origin from Russia, aged roughly 6 to 100, served as donors. Each donor had 8.5 to 10 milliliters of peripheral blood drawn. This CDR3 contains 18 residues. V shed 2 bases and J 11 bases; nucleotides not matched to a gene: 15. Germline CDR1 and CDR2: MDHEN and SYDVKM. This sample was taken from a study of blood T cells in healthy people across ages. Whole-study results and caveats: Naive CD4+ cell counts and diversity both ran higher in long-lived than in aged donors. Unknown donor CMV status possibly confounded expanded clonotype changes.

The authors ran a second PCR of 7 to 11 cycles using a sample-barcoded 5' primer and a J-beta primer mix. TCRdb fed the 5' RACE reads into MiXCR, producing one record per CDR3 protein. The table has around 620,000 distinct CDR3 sequences, approximately 27% seen once; the top ten hold about 18%. The clonotype comes from a woman in her seventies in good health. The source material was blood. The chain combines TRBV28 with TRBJ1-6, with 10 bases that match TRBD1. CDR3 protein: CASSLEVTGGAEGPPLHF. For the CDR3, the DNA is TGTGCCAGCAGTTTAGAAGTGACAGGGGGCGCTGAGGGTCCACCCCTCCACTTT.